A single sample is the source of the 29 T cell receptor beta chains below, sequenced in a study of T cell responses to AZD1222 COVID-19 vaccine. Sequencing was performed with immunoSEQ multiplex PCR; in TCRdb, only in-frame clones are kept and a portion is missing. The table has 180,000 or so clones, roughly nine tenths seen once. The starting material was peripheral blood, obtained on day 0 of AZD1222 vaccination. The receptor source for this set is an adult in good health.

The J gene is TRBJ2-1, the V gene TRBV6-2 or TRBV6-3; TRBD2 matches 15 bases. V lost 6 bases, J lost 7 bases, and 10 bases stayed unmatched. CDR3 length: 17 amino acids. Germline loops: CDR1 MNHEY, CDR2 SVGEGT. The DNA of the CDR3 is TGTGCCAGCAGCAGGACTAGCGGGAGGGCCCTCTATAATGAGCAGTTCTTC. Its protein product is CASSRTSGRALYNEQFF.

The chain couples TRBV11-2 to TRBJ1-4, with D unresolved. V lost 3 bases and J lost 5, with 10 bases in between. This CDR3 is built from 14 residues. Germline lookup yields CDR1 SGHAT and CDR2 FQNNGV. For the CDR3, the DNA is TGTGCCAGCAGCTTTTTAGGAGTCAATGAAAAACTGTTTTTT. Translating it yields CASSFLGVNEKLFF.

This chain links TRBV11-3 with TRBJ2-2, with 12 bases lining up with TRBD2. This CDR3 is 16 amino acids long. With V trimmed by 0 bases and J by 6 bases, 2 bases remained unmatched. Germline V gene data show CDR1 as SGHNT and CDR2 as YENEEA. The CDR3 nucleotides are TGTGCCAGCAGCTTAGACACTAGCGGGAGGCCCGGGGAGCTGTTTTTT. Translated, it gives CASSLDTSGRPGELFF.

This chain connects TRBV3-1 (or the pseudogene TRBV3-2) to TRBJ2-5, with a possible D match to TRBD2 (5 bases). The germline CDR1 and CDR2 sequences are LGHDT and YNNKEL (reference sequence). V lost 4 bases and J lost 5, with 17 bases in between. There are 15 residues in the CDR3. CDR3 sequence: CASSPTRTGRETQYF. Written as DNA, the CDR3 is TGTGCCAGCAGCCCTACTAGGACCGGCCGGGAGACCCAGTACTTC.

The V call is TRBV7-2, the J call TRBJ1-1; D remains ambiguous. The CDR3 contains 12 residues. The V end was cut by 3 bases, the J end by 5 bases, with 7 bases between. Germline V gene sequence: CDR1 SGHTA, CDR2 FQGNSA. The CDR3 nucleotides read TGTGCCAGCAGCTTCGGGTGGACTGAAGCTTTCTTT. It translates to CASSFGWTEAFF.

J is TRBJ1-1 and V is TRBV19; D unresolved. Germline V gene lookup returns CDR1 LNHDA and CDR2 SQIVND (reference sequence). The CDR3 contains 13 residues. V was cut by 2 bases and J by 6 bases, with 10 bases left in between. Written as DNA, the CDR3 is TGTGCCAGTAGTATACCCCCTAACGCTGAAGCTTTCTTT. It specifies CASSIPPNAEAFF. Complete variable domain (other parts from reference TRBV19 and TRBJ1-1): DGGITQSPKYLFRKEGQNVTLSCEQNLNHDAMYWYRQDPGQGLRLIYYSQIVNDFQKGDIAEGYSVSREKKESFPLTVTSAQKNPTAFYLCASSIPPNAEAFFGQGTRLTVV.

The chain recombines TRBV6-1 with TRBJ1-1; D remains unclear. The germline CDR1 and CDR2 sequences are MNHNS and SASEGT. The CDR3 loop spans 14 amino acids. The V gene lost 2 bases and the J gene lost 1 base, with 8 bases spanning the gap. This CDR3 reads CASSEWTGNTEAFF. The DNA of the CDR3 is TGTGCCAGCAGTGAATGGACGGGGAACACTGAAGCTTTCTTT.

The CDR3: CASSSTPGATSTDTQYF. CDR3 in DNA: TGTGCCAGCAGTTCCACCCCGGGGGCGACTAGCACAGATACGCAGTATTTT. The gene calls are TRBV27 and TRBJ2-3; either TRBD1 or TRBD2 may fit D (6 bases each). CDR3 length equals 17 residues. Germline V gene sequence: CDR1 MNHEY, CDR2 SMNVEV (reference sequence). V lost 4 bases and J 0 bases, leaving 17 bases between the germline ends.

The table lists this clone with a few counts. CDR3 in DNA: TGCGCCAGCAGCCAAGATAGAGCTAGCGGGAGCTACGAGCAGTACTTC. As protein: CASSQDRASGSYEQYF. J is TRBJ2-7 and V is TRBV4-3, with 10 bases identical to TRBD2. Germline lookup yields CDR1 LGHNA and CDR2 YSLEER. The CDR3 is 16 residues long. The junction had 5 bases not matched to a gene; V was cut back by 0 bases and J by 3 bases.

The rearrangement uses TRBV19 and TRBJ2-4; D perhaps matches TRBD2 (6 bases). V lost 11 bases and J 1 base, leaving 18 bases between the germline ends. The CDR3 has 15 residues. Germline V lookup: CDR1 LNHDA, CDR2 SQIVND (reference sequence). Written as DNA, the CDR3 is TGTGCCCGGAGGAGGGGAAGGGTTGCCAAAAACATTCAGTACTTC. This translates into CARRRGRVAKNIQYF.

CDR3 nucleotides: TGTGCCAGCAGTCCCCCGGGCAGACTAACTAGGAACACTGAAGCTTTCTTT. Translation: CASSPPGRLTRNTEAFF. The rearrangement joins TRBV28 to TRBJ1-1; D is ambiguous. Per germline, CDR1 MDHEN and CDR2 SYDVKM. Trimming left V 5 bases short and J 1 base short, with 20 bases between. The CDR3 contains 17 residues.

CDR3 coding DNA: TGTGCCAGCAGCTTTTCAGGGGAAAAACTGTTTTTT. This sequence encodes CASSFSGEKLFF. The chain recombines TRBV7-9 with TRBJ1-4; TRBD1 is a possible D gene (5 bases). Germline-derived CDR1 and CDR2 are SEHNR and FQNEAQ (reference sequence). This CDR3 is built from 12 residues. Trimming removed 3 bases from V and 8 bases from J, with 7 bases in between. Drawing the rest from reference TRBV7-9 and TRBJ1-4, the complete variable domain is DTGVSQNPRHKITKRGQNVTFRCDPISEHNRLYWYRQTLGQGPEFLTYFQNEAQLEKSRLLSDRFSAERPKGSFSTLEIQRTEQGDSAMYLCASSFSGEKLFFGSGTQLSVL.

This sequence joins TRBV5-6 and TRBJ1-4; no clear D. Germline V gene sequence: CDR1 SGHDT, CDR2 YYEEEE. This CDR3 region has 14 residues. Trimming pared 2 bases from V and 4 bases from J, leaving 9 bases between. This CDR3 is CASSFGGGNEKLFF. CDR3 DNA sequence: TGTGCCAGCAGCTTTGGAGGAGGTAATGAAAAACTGTTTTTT.

The chain combines TRBV21-1 with TRBJ2-4; TRBD1, the D gene given by the table, was not confirmed from the DNA. TRBV21-1 is a listed pseudogene. The CDR3 has 20 amino acids. In DNA form, the CDR3 reads TGTGCCAGCAGCATGCACGCCGGGGACCAGGGGCTGAGAGCCAAAAACATTCAGTACTTC. It encodes CASSMHAGDQGLRAKNIQYF.

V gene TRBV6-5 combines with J gene TRBJ1-6; weak D call: TRBD1 (6 bases). Trimming pared 4 bases from V and 5 bases from J, leaving 12 bases between. CDR3 length: 15 amino acids. Germline V CDR1 and CDR2: MNHEY, SVGAGI. Here the CDR3 DNA reads TGTGCCAGCAGTTCCTCCCGGGGGCATAATTCACCCCTCCACTTT. Encoded protein: CASSSSRGHNSPLHF.

The V gene is TRBV2, the J gene TRBJ1-5; D not resolved. Germline lookup yields CDR1 SNHLY and CDR2 FYNNEI. The CDR3 runs 14 residues. The V end was cut by 3 bases, the J end by 0 bases, with 6 bases between. The CDR3 DNA reads TGTGCCAGCAGTGACGGGGATAGCAATCAGCCCCAGCATTTT. This codes for CASSDGDSNQPQHF.

The chain joins TRBV9 to TRBJ1-2, with a tentative D call TRBD1 (6 bases). The CDR3 runs 15 residues. V dropped 0 bases and J dropped 8 bases, with 17 bases sitting between them. Germline loops: CDR1 SGDLS, CDR2 YYNGEE. CDR3 sequence (DNA): TGTGCCAGCAGCGTAGTCCCGGGGGGCGCCGGAGGCTACACCTTC. Translation gives CASSVVPGGAGGYTF.

This clone was detected once. The chain couples TRBV10-1 to TRBJ2-1, with 8 bases lining up with TRBD2. Losses at the gene ends were 0 bases for V and 6 bases for J; bases not matched to a gene: 7. Germline V gene lookup returns CDR1 WNHNN and CDR2 SYGVQD (reference sequence). CDR3 length equals 16 residues. The CDR3 DNA sequence: TGCGCCAGCAGTGAGTCGGGTACTAGCGGTCGCAATGAGCAGTTCTTC. Its translation: CASSESGTSGRNEQFF.

This chain connects TRBV11-2 to TRBJ2-1; no clear D gene. V was pared by 1 base and J by 9 bases, with 22 bases between. The CDR3 has 17 residues. Germline values: CDR1 SGHAT, CDR2 FQNNGV. This CDR3 reads CASSLAPGVWSLGEQFF. CDR3 coding DNA: TGTGCCAGCAGCTTAGCCCCGGGTGTGTGGAGCCTGGGTGAGCAGTTCTTC.

The CDR3 DNA sequence: TGTGCCAGCAGTTTCATCGGACAGGGGATTTATAGCAATCAGCCCCAGCATTTT. Its protein is CASSFIGQGIYSNQPQHF. The chain uses TRBV28 and TRBJ1-5; 9 bases fit TRBD1. Germline values: CDR1 MDHEN, CDR2 SYDVKM. The CDR3 consists of 18 residues. Losses at the gene ends were 3 bases for V and 0 bases for J; bases not matched to a gene: 9.

The chain combines TRBV28 with TRBJ2-3; TRBD2 aligns across 13 bases. The CDR3 length is 17 residues. Trimming at V came to 2 bases and at J to 0 bases, leaving 2 bases not matched to a gene. Looked up from germline, CDR1 is MDHEN and CDR2 is SYDVKM. CDR3 in DNA: TGTGCCAGCAGTTTAGGGACTAGCGGGATTAGCACAGATACGCAGTATTTT. This sequence encodes CASSLGTSGISTDTQYF. Together with reference TRBV28 and TRBJ2-3, the CDR3 gives the full variable domain: DVKVTQSSRYLVKRTGEKVFLECVQDMDHENMFWYRQDPGLGLRLIYFSYDVKMKEKGDIPEGYSVSREKKERFSLILESASTNQTSMYLCASSLGTSGISTDTQYFGPGTRLTVL.

J is TRBJ1-2 and V is TRBV30; 9 nucleotides align to TRBD1. V was clipped by 3 bases and J by 2 bases; unmatched bases: 10. The CDR3 has 16 residues. Germline V gene data show CDR1 as GTSNPN and CDR2 as SVGIG (reference sequence). The CDR3 is CAWRGDPGTGNYGYTF. DNA for the CDR3: TGTGCCTGGAGAGGAGACCCTGGGACAGGGAACTATGGCTACACCTTC.

The DNA of the CDR3 is TGTGCCAGCAGCCCAGCCGCGAGAAACACCATATATTTT. It encodes CASSPAARNTIYF. This chain links TRBV7-9 with TRBJ1-3; D call uncertain. The V gene's germline CDR1 is SEHNR and CDR2 FQNEAQ (reference sequence). This CDR3 is 13 amino acids long. The germline V and J ends were trimmed by 5 bases and 5 bases, with 10 bases remaining between them.

The chain has TRBV29-1 and TRBJ2-5, with unresolved D. The CDR3 spans 13 residues. CDR1 and CDR2 from the germline V gene are SQVTM and ANQGSEA. V was pared by 1 base and J by 4 bases, with 10 bases between. The CDR3 DNA reads TGCAGCGTTGAAGGCTTCCTAATAGAGACCCAGTACTTC. It translates to CSVEGFLIETQYF. Combining the CDR3 with reference TRBV29-1 and TRBJ2-5 gives the whole variable domain SAVISQKPSRDICQRGTSLTIQCQVDSQVTMMFWYRQQPGQSLTLIATANQGSEATYESGFVIDKFPISRPNLTFSTLTVSNMSPEDSSIYLCSVEGFLIETQYFGPGTRLLVL.

V gene TRBV6-5 combines with J gene TRBJ2-1; 10 positions agree with TRBD1. The CDR3 runs to 14 residues. The trim removed 7 bases at V and 5 bases at J, leaving 5 bases unmatched. Germline V gives CDR1 MNHEY, CDR2 SVGAGI. The CDR3 DNA follows: TGTGCCAGCACCCCCGGGACAGGGGACAATGAGCAGTTCTTC. Protein: CASTPGTGDNEQFF.

The chain employs TRBV7-2 and TRBJ2-5; perhaps D is TRBD1 or TRBD2 (5 bases each). The CDR3 sequence is 14 residues long. Germline V gives CDR1 SGHTA, CDR2 FQGNSA. The germline V and J ends were trimmed by 5 bases and 10 bases, with 20 bases remaining between them. The CDR3 coding sequence is TGTGCCAGCAGCCCCGAGACAGTAGCGTTTGACCAGTACTTC. The encoded protein is CASSPETVAFDQYF.

The CDR3 sequence is CASSGDRPLYEQYF. The CDR3 DNA is TGTGCCAGCAGTGGGGACAGGCCTCTCTACGAGCAGTACTTC. J is TRBJ2-7 and V is TRBV2, with 8 bases that match TRBD1. CDR3 length: 14 amino acids. With 4 bases clipped from V and 3 bases from J, the junction kept 5 bases outside the gene matches. The V gene's germline CDR1 is SNHLY and CDR2 FYNNEI.

V is TRBV19 and J is TRBJ2-1; 13 bases map to TRBD2. The CDR3 has 15 amino acids. Germline values: CDR1 LNHDA, CDR2 SQIVND (reference sequence). V lost 6 bases and J lost 8; bases outside the gene matches: 7. In DNA form, the CDR3 reads TGTGCCAGTAGCCAAAGAGGACTAGCGGGAGATGAGCAGTTCTTC. Its protein is CASSQRGLAGDEQFF. Full variable domain (missing parts from reference TRBV19 and TRBJ2-1): DGGITQSPKYLFRKEGQNVTLSCEQNLNHDAMYWYRQDPGQGLRLIYYSQIVNDFQKGDIAEGYSVSREKKESFPLTVTSAQKNPTAFYLCASSQRGLAGDEQFFGPGTRLTVL.

The CDR3 DNA reads as TGCGCCAGGGTCGCCGGGACAACGAACACCGGGGAGCTGTTTTTT. Translated, it gives CARVAGTTNTGELFF. The rearrangement uses TRBV23-1 and TRBJ2-2, with a weak D call TRBD1 (6 bases). TRBV23-1 is sorted into the ORF group, with uncertain function. The CDR3 spans 15 residues. V lost 9 bases and J 0 bases, leaving 14 bases between the germline ends.